The clone carrying this T cell receptor beta chain counts as medium-sized (0.01 to 0.1%). Its matching antigen is unknown. This specimen belongs to a study of spatial heterogeneity in lung cancer. Stated time point: sample taken at primary tumor resection. TCRdb reanalysed the 5' RACE reads using MiXCR and keeps one entry per CDR3 protein. The repertoire holds 8,000 or so distinct CDR3 sequences, with roughly 7% as singletons. Study-wide results and caveats: One measure, the expanded intratumoral alpha and beta TCR count, tracked tumor mutation counts.

This CDR3 is built from 14 residues. V dropped 5 bases and J dropped 1; count of bases not matched to a gene: 1. Germline CDR1 and CDR2: MNHEY and SVGAGI. This clonotype was obtained from a male donor with early-stage non-small cell lung cancer. Source: lung tumor tissue, taken at surgery. The rearrangement joins TRBV6-5 to TRBJ2-3, with 9 bases matching TRBD1. CDR3 sequence: CASSRQGGTDTQYF. In DNA form, the CDR3 reads TGTGCCAGCAGTAGACAGGGGGGCACAGATACGCAGTATTTT.